This T cell receptor (beta chain) was sequenced for a study of T cell responses to AZD1222 COVID-19 vaccine. Study-wide results and caveats: Among AZD1222 vaccinees, only six were seropositive at baseline. Most donors were white British and more were female, and clonal diversity was possibly underestimated. Nearly half of the spike-specific TCRs reportedly recognize variant regions that carry no mutations. Breadth and depth of Spike-specific TCRs rose after two AZD1222 doses.

As to this clone: Its matching antigen is unknown.

J was trimmed by 4 bases and V by 5 bases; bases with no gene match: 5. The CDR3 extends over 16 amino acids. Germline CDR1 SGHAT, CDR2 FQDESV (reference sequence). TCRdb's copy holds only in-frame clones and misses some; the assay was immunoSEQ multiplex PCR. The sample yields around 130,000 clones, about nine tenths seen once. The TCR originated in an adult who received the MenACWY meningococcal vaccine as a control. Here the sequenced sample was peripheral blood, taken 28 days after the second dose of the MenACWY control vaccine. V gene TRBV11-1 combines with J gene TRBJ2-1; 13 positions match TRBD2. In DNA, the CDR3 is TGTGCCAGCAGCACCTGGACTAGCGGGAGATACAATGAGCAGTTCTTC. This translates into CASSTWTSGRYNEQFF. Combining the CDR3 with reference TRBV11-1 and TRBJ2-1 gives the whole variable domain EAEVAQSPRYKITEKSQAVAFWCDPISGHATLYWYRQILGQGPELLVQFQDESVVDDSQLPKDRFSAERLKGVDSTLKIQPAELGDSAMYLCASSTWTSGRYNEQFFGPGTRLTVL.